These T cell receptor beta chains were read from a single sample in a study of shared clonotypes between healthy human individuals. TCRdb keeps only in-frame clones here, not all; method: immunoSEQ multiplex PCR. The sample lists 2 million to 2.5 million clones; roughly 95% were seen once. The sequenced sample was naive CD4+ T cells sorted from blood. All receptors come from a man younger than 35 in good health. The CDR3 runs from the conserved cysteine through the conserved F or W. Fields, in order: clone size, V gene, D gene, J gene, CDR3 DNA, CDR3 protein. The D gene is left open where the match is weak. Some rows have no size entry. The others give once, few or many, or a class for an expanded clone.

clone_size: NA; v_call: TRBV10-3; d_call: TRBD1; j_call: TRBJ1-2; cdr3_nt: TGTGCCATCAGGGGGACAGACGAACGCTACACCTTC; cdr3_aa: CAIRGTDERYTF
clone_size: NA; v_call: TRBV5-1; d_call: TRBD1; j_call: TRBJ2-7; cdr3_nt: TGCGCCAGCAGCCGGGACAGGGGCTCCTACGAGCAGTACTTC; cdr3_aa: CASSRDRGSYEQYF
clone_size: once; v_call: TRBV5-1; d_call: NA; j_call: TRBJ1-6; cdr3_nt: TGCGCCAGCAGCTTGGAGGTAGGGATAGGTTCACCCCTCCACTTT; cdr3_aa: CASSLEVGIGSPLHF
clone_size: NA; v_call: TRBV30; d_call: NA; j_call: TRBJ1-4; cdr3_nt: TGTGCCTGGAGACACGCCGGGGGTGAAAAACTGTTTTTT; cdr3_aa: CAWRHAGGEKLFF
clone_size: NA; v_call: TRBV27; d_call: NA; j_call: TRBJ2-7; cdr3_nt: TGTGCCAGCAGTAAACTAGGAGATAAAGACGAGCAGTACTTC; cdr3_aa: CASSKLGDKDEQYF
clone_size: NA; v_call: TRBV7-9; d_call: TRBD1; j_call: TRBJ2-3; cdr3_nt: TGTGCCAGCAGCTTAGAGACAGGGGGCTACACAGATACGCAGTATTTT; cdr3_aa: CASSLETGGYTDTQYF
clone_size: NA; v_call: TRBV7-9; d_call: NA; j_call: TRBJ2-5; cdr3_nt: TGTGCCAGCAGCTTAGGAGCGGAGACCCAGTACTTC; cdr3_aa: CASSLGAETQYF
clone_size: NA; v_call: TRBV7-9; d_call: NA; j_call: TRBJ2-7; cdr3_nt: TGTGCCAGCAGCGCCCCTGCGGGGGCCTCCTACGAGCAGTACTTC; cdr3_aa: CASSAPAGASYEQYF
clone_size: NA; v_call: TRBV6-4; d_call: TRBD2; j_call: TRBJ2-3; cdr3_nt: TGTGCCAGCAGTGACCCGGGAGGGCCCACAGATACGCAGTATTTT; cdr3_aa: CASSDPGGPTDTQYF
clone_size: NA; v_call: TRBV28; d_call: TRBD2; j_call: TRBJ2-5; cdr3_nt: TGTGCCAGCAGTTTTACGGGGGGACAAGAGACCCAGTACTTC; cdr3_aa: CASSFTGGQETQYF
clone_size: NA; v_call: TRBV5-4; d_call: NA; j_call: TRBJ2-6; cdr3_nt: TGTGCCAGCAGCTCACGAAGCGGTAGTGGGGCCAACGTCCTGACTTTC; cdr3_aa: CASSSRSGSGANVLTF
clone_size: NA; v_call: TRBV18; d_call: NA; j_call: TRBJ2-3; cdr3_nt: TGTGCCAGCTCACCACCGAAGGGAACAATAACAGATACGCAGTATTTT; cdr3_aa: CASSPPKGTITDTQYF